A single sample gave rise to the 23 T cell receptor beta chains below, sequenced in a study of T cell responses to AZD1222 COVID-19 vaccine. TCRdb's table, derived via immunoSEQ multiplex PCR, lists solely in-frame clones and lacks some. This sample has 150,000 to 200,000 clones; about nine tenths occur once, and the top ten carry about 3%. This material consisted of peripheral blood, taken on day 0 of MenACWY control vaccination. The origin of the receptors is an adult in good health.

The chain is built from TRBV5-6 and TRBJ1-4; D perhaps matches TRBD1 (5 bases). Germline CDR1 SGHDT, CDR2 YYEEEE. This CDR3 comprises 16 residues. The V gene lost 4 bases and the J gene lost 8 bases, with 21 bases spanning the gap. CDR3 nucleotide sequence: TGTGCCAGCAGCCTGAGGGGCCCAGGTAATGGCGAAAAACTGTTTTTT. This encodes CASSLRGPGNGEKLFF.

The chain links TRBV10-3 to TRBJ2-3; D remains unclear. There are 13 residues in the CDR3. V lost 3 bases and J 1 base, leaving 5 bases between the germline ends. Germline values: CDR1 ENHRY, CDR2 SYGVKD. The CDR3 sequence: CAISEGRTDTQYF. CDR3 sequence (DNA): TGTGCCATCAGTGAAGGTCGCACAGATACGCAGTATTTT.

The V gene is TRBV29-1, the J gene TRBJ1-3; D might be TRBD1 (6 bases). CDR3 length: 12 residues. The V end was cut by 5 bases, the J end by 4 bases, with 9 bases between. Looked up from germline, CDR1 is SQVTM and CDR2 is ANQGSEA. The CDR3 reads CSVYGQGNTIYF. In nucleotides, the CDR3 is TGCAGCGTTTACGGACAGGGAAACACCATATATTTT.

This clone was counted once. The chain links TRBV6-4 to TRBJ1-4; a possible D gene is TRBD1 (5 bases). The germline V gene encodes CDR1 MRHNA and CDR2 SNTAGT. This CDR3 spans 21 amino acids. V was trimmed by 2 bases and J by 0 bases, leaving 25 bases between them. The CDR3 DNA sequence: TGTGCCAGCAGTGACGGACGCCCTTGGGTGGGGCACAGGTCAACTAATGAAAAACTGTTTTTT. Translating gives CASSDGRPWVGHRSTNEKLFF.

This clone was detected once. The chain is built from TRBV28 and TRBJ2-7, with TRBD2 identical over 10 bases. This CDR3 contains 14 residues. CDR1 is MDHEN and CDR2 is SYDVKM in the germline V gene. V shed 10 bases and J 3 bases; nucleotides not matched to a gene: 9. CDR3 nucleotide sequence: TGTGCCACCTTGGCTCTAGCGGGGGACTACGAGCAGTACTTC. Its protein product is CATLALAGDYEQYF.

CDR3 amino acids: CASSLAGTENNEQFF. For the CDR3, the DNA is TGTGCCAGCAGCTTAGCGGGGACAGAAAACAATGAGCAGTTCTTC. The V call is TRBV7-6, the J call TRBJ2-1, with 7 positions matching TRBD1. CDR3 size: 15 residues. CDR1 and CDR2 from the germline V gene are SGHVS and FNYEAQ. Losses at the gene ends were 0 bases for V and 5 bases for J; bases not matched to a gene: 4.

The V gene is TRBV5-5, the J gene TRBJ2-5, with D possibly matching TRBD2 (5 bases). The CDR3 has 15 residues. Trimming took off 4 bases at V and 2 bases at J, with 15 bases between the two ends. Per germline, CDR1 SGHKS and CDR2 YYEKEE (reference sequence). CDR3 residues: CASSPLRAVQETQYF. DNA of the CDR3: TGTGCCAGCAGCCCTCTGAGAGCGGTACAAGAGACCCAGTACTTC.

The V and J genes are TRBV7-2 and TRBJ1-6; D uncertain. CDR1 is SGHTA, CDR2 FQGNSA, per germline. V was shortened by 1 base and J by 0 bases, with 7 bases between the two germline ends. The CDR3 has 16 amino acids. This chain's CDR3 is CASSLEWSSYNSPLHF. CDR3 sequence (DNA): TGTGCCAGCAGCTTAGAGTGGAGCTCCTATAATTCACCCCTCCACTTT.

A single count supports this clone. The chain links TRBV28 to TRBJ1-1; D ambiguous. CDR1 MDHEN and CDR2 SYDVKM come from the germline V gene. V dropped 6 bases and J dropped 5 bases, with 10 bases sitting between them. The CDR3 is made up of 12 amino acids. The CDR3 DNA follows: TGTGCCAGCAGCTCAGTTCTGACTGAAGCTTTCTTT. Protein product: CASSSVLTEAFF.

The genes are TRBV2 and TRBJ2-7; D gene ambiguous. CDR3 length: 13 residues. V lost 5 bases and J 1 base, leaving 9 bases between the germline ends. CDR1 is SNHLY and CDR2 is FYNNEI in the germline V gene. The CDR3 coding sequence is TGTGCCAGCAGTCTGGACGGATCCTACGAGCAGTACTTC. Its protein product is CASSLDGSYEQYF.

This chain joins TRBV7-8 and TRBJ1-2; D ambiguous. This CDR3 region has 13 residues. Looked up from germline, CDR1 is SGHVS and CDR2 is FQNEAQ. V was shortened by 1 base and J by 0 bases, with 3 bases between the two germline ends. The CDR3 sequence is CASSLGTNYGYTF. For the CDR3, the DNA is TGTGCCAGCAGCTTAGGTACTAACTATGGCTACACCTTC.

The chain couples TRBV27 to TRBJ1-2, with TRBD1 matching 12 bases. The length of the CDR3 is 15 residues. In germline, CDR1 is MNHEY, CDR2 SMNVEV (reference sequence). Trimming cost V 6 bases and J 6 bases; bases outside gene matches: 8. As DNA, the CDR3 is TGTGCCAGCAGGGGCCCGGGACAGGGGGCGGATGGCTACACCTTC. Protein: CASRGPGQGADGYTF.

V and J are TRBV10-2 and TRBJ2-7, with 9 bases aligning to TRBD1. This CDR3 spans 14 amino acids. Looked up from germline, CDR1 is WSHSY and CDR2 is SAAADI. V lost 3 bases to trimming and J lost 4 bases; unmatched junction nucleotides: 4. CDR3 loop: CASSDRDRAYEQYF. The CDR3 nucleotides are TGCGCCAGCAGTGACCGGGACAGGGCGTACGAGCAGTACTTC.

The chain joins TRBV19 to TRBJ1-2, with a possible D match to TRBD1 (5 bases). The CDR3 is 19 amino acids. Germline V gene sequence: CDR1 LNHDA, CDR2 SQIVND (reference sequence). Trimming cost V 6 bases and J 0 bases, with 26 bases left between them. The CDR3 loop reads CASRKTPTSLHRTNYGYTF. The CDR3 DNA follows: TGTGCCAGTAGAAAAACTCCGACTTCATTACACAGGACTAACTATGGCTACACCTTC.

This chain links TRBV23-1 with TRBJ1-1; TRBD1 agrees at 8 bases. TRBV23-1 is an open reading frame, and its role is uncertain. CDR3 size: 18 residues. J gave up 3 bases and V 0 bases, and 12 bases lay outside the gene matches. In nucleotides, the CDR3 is TGCGCCAGCAGTCAATCGGCCAGGGGGCTAAAAGGGGACACTGAAGCTTTCTTT. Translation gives CASSQSARGLKGDTEAFF.

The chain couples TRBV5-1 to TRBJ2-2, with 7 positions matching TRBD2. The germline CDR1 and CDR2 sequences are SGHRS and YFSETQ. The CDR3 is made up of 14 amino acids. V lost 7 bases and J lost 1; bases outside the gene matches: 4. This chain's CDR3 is CASQAGKNTGELFF. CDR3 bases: TGCGCCAGCCAAGCGGGGAAGAACACCGGGGAGCTGTTTTTT.

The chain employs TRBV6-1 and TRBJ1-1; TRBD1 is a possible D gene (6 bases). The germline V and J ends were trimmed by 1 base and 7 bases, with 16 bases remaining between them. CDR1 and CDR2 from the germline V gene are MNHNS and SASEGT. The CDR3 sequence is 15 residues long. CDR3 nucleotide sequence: TGTGCCAGCAGTGAAGTGGGGGGGGCGCGGCGTGAAGCTTTCTTT. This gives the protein CASSEVGGARREAFF.

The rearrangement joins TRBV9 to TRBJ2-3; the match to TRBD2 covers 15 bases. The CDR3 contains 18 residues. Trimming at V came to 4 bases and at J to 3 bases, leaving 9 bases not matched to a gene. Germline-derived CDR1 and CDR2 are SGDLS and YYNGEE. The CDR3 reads CASSLGLAGGSETDTQYF. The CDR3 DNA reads TGTGCCAGCAGCCTCGGACTAGCGGGGGGGTCGGAGACAGATACGCAGTATTTT.

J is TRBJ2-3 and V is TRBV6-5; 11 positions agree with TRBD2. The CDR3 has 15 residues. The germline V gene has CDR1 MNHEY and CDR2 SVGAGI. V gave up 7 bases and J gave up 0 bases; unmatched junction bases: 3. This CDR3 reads CASNVAGGSTDTQYF. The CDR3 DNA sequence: TGTGCCAGCAACGTAGCGGGAGGGAGCACAGATACGCAGTATTTT.

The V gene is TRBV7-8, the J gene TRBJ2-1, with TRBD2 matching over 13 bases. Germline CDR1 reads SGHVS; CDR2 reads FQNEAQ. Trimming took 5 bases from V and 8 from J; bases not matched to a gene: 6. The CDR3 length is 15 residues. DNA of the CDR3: TGTGCCAGCAGCCCCGGACTAGCGGGAGTACATGAGCAGTTCTTC. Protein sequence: CASSPGLAGVHEQFF. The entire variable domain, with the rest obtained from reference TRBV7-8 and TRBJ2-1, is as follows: GAGVSQSPRYKVAKRGQDVALRCDPISGHVSLFWYQQALGQGPEFLTYFQNEAQLDKSGLPSDRFFAERPEGSVSTLKIQRTQQEDSAVYLCASSPGLAGVHEQFFGPGTRLTVL.

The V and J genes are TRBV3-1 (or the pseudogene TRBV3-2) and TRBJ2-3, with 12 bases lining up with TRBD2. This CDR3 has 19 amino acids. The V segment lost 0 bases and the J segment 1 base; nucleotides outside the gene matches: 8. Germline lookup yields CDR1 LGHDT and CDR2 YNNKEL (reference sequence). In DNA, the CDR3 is TGTGCCAGCAGCCAAGATTTGCTAGCGGGAGGGTCTGGCACAGATACGCAGTATTTT. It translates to CASSQDLLAGGSGTDTQYF.

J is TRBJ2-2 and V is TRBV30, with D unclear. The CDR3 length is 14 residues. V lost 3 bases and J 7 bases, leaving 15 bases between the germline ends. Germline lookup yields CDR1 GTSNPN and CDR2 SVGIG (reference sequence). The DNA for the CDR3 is TGTGCCTGGAGAAAGAGACCCCCTGGCGGGGAGCTGTTTTTT. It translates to CAWRKRPPGGELFF.

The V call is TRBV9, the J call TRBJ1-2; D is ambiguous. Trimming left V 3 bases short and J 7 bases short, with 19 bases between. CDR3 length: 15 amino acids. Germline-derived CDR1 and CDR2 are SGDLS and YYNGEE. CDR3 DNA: TGTGCCAGCAGCGCCACTCTAGGGCCTACGGGTGGCTACACCTTC. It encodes CASSATLGPTGGYTF.